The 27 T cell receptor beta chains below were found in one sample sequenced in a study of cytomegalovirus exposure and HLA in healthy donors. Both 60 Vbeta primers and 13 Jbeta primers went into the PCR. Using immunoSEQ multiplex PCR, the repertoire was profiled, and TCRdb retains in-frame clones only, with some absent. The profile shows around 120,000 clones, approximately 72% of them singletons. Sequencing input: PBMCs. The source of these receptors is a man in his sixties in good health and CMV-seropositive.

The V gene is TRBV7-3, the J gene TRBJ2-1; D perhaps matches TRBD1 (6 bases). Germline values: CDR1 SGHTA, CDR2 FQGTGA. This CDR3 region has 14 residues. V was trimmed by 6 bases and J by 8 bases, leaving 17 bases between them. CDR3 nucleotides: TGTGCCAGCAGTTCCAGGGGAGAGAGAGATGAGCAGTTCTTC. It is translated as CASSSRGERDEQFF.

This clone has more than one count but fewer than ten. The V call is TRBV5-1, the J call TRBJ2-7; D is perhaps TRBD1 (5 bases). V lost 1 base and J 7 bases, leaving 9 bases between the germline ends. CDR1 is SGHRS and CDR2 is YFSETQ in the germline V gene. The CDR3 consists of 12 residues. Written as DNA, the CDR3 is TGCGCCAGCAGCTTGACAGGTAGAGAGCAGTACTTC. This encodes CASSLTGREQYF.

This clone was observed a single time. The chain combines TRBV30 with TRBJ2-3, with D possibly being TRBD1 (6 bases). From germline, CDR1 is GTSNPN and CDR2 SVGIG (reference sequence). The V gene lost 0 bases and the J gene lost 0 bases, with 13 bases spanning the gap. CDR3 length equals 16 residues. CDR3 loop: CAWSVPRDTSTDTQYF. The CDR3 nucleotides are TGTGCCTGGAGTGTACCCCGGGACACTAGCACAGATACGCAGTATTTT.

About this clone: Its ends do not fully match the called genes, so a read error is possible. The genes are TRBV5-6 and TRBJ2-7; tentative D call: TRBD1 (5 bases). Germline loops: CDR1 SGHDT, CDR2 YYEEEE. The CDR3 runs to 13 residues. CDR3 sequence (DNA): TGTGCCAGCAGCTTGACAGGATACTACGGGCAGTACTTC. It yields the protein CASSLTGYYGQYF.

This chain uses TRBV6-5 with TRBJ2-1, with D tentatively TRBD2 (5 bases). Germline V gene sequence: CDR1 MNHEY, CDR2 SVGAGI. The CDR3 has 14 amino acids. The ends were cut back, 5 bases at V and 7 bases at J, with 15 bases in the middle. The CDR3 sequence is CASSPPGGRNEQFF. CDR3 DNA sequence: TGTGCCAGCAGTCCGCCTGGCGGGCGAAATGAGCAGTTCTTC.

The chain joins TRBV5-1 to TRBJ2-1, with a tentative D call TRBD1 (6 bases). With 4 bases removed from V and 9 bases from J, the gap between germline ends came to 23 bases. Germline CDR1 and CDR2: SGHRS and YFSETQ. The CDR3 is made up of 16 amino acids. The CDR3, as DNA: TGCGCCAGCAGCGAAACAGGGACCAAGGGTTTCAGTGAGCAGTTCTTC. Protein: CASSETGTKGFSEQFF. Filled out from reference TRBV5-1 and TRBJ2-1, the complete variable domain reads KAGVTQTPRYLIKTRGQQVTLSCSPISGHRSVSWYQQTPGQGLQFLFEYFSETQRNKGNFPGRFSGRQFSNSRSEMNVSTLELGDSALYLCASSETGTKGFSEQFFGPGTRLTVL.

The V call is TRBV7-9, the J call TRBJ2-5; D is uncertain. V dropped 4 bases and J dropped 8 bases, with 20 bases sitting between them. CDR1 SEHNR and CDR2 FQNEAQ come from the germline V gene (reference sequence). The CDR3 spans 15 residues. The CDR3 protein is CASSSREDRRLTQYF. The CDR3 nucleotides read TGTGCCAGCAGCTCCCGAGAGGATCGTCGCCTTACCCAGTACTTC.

CDR3 protein: CASWDRGYEQYF. CDR3 DNA sequence: TGTGCCAGCTGGGACAGGGGATACGAGCAGTACTTC. The chain is built from TRBV28 and TRBJ2-7; TRBD1 aligns across 10 bases. CDR3 size: 12 residues. Germline V gives CDR1 MDHEN, CDR2 SYDVKM. The V gene end was trimmed by 8 bases and the J gene end by 4 bases; junction bases not matched to a gene: 2.

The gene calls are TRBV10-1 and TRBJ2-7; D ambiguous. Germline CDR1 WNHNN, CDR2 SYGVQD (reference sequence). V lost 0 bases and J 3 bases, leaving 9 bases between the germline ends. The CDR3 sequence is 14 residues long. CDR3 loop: CASSESLGLYEQYF. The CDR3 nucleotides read TGCGCCAGCAGTGAGTCCCTGGGCCTCTACGAGCAGTACTTC.

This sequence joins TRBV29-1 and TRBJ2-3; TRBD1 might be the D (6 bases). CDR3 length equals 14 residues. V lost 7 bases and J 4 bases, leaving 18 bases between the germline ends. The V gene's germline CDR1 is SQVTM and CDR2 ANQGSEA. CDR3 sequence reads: CSDSMGAEADTQYF. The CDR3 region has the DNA TGCAGCGACAGTATGGGGGCCGAGGCAGATACGCAGTATTTT.

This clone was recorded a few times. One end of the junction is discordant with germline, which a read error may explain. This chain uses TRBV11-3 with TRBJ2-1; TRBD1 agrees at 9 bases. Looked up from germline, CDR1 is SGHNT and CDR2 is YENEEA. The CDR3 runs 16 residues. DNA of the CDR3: TGTGCCAGCAGCTTAGAAGGGACAGGGCCCTACGATGAGCAGTTCTTC. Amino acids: CASSLEGTGPYDEQFF.

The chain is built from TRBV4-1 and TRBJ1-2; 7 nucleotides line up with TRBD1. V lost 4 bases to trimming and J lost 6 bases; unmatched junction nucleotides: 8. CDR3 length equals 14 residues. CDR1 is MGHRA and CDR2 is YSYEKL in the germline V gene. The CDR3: CASSPFTGVDGYTF. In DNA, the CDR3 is TGCGCCAGCAGCCCATTCACAGGGGTCGATGGCTACACCTTC.

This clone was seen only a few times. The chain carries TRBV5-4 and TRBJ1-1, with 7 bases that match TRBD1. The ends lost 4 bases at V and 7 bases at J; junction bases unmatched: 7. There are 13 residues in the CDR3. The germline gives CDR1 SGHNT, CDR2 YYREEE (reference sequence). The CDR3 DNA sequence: TGTGCCAGCAGCCCGACAGGGATATTTGAAGCTTTCTTT. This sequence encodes CASSPTGIFEAFF.

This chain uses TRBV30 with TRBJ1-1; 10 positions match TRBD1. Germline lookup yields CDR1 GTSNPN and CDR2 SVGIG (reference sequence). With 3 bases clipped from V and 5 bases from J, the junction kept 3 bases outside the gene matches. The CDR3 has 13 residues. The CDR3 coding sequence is TGTGCCTGGAGGGGACAGGGGCGGACTGAAGCTTTCTTT. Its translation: CAWRGQGRTEAFF. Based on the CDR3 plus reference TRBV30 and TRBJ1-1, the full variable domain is SQTIHQWPATLVQPVGSPLSLECTVEGTSNPNLYWYRQAAGRGLQLLFYSVGIGQISSEVPQNLSASRPQDRQFILSSKKLLLSDSGFYLCAWRGQGRTEAFFGQGTRLTVV.

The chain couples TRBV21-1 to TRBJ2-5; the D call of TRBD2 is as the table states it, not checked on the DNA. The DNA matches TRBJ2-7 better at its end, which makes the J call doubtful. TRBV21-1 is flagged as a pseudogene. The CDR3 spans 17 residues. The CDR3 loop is CASSKAADSGCYYEQYF. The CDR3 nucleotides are TGTGCCAGCAGCAAAGCGGCGGACTCGGGCTGCTACTACGAGCAGTACTTC.

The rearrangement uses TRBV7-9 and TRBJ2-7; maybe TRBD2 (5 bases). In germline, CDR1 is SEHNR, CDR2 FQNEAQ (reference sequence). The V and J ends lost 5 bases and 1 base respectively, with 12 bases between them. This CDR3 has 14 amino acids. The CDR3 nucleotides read TGTGCCAGCAGCCCTCGTCGAGGGTCCTACGAGCAGTACTTC. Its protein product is CASSPRRGSYEQYF.

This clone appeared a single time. CDR3 sequence: CASSHLFRLAGGQETQYF. In nucleotides, the CDR3 is TGTGCCAGCAGCCATCTCTTCCGACTAGCGGGGGGCCAAGAGACCCAGTACTTC. V usage is TRBV7-6 and J usage is TRBJ2-5; TRBD2 agrees at 13 bases. Trimming cost V 5 bases and J 1 base; bases outside gene matches: 10. Germline CDR1 is SGHVS and CDR2 is FNYEAQ. The CDR3 has 18 amino acids. The full variable domain, rest sourced from reference TRBV7-6 and TRBJ2-5, is GAGVSQSPRYKVTKRGQDVALRCDPISGHVSLYWYRQALGQGPEFLTYFNYEAQQDKSGLPNDRFSAERPEGSISTLTIQRTEQRDSAMYRCASSHLFRLAGGQETQYFGPGTRLLVL.

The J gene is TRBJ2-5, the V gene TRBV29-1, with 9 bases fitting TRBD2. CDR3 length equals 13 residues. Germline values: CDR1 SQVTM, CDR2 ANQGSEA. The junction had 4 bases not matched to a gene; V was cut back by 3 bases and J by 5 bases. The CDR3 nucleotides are TGCAGCGTTGACTCTAGCGGGGTGGAGACCCAGTACTTC. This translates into CSVDSSGVETQYF.

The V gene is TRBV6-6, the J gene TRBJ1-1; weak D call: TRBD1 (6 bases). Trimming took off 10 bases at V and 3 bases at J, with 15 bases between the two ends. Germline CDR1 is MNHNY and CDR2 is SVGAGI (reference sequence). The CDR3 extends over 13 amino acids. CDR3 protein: CAMATGRDTEAFF. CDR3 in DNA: TGTGCCATGGCGACAGGAAGGGACACTGAAGCTTTCTTT.

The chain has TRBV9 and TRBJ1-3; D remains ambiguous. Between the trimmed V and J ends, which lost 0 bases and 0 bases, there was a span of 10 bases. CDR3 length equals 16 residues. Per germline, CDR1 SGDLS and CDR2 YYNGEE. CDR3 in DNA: TGTGCCAGCAGCGTAGATCTCTACTCCTCTGGAAACACCATATATTTT. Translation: CASSVDLYSSGNTIYF.

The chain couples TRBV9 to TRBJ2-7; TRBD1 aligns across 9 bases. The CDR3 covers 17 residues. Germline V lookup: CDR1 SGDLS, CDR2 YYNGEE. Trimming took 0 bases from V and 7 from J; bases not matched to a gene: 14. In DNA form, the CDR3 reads TGTGCCAGCAGCGTAGGGTCGGGGAGACAGGGGGTTGGGGAGCAGTACTTC. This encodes CASSVGSGRQGVGEQYF.

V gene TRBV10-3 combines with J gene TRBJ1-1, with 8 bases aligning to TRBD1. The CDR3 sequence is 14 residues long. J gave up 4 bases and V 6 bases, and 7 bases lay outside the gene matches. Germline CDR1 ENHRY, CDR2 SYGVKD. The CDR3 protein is CAISTGQGPTEAFF. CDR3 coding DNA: TGTGCCATCAGCACCGGACAGGGCCCCACTGAAGCTTTCTTT.

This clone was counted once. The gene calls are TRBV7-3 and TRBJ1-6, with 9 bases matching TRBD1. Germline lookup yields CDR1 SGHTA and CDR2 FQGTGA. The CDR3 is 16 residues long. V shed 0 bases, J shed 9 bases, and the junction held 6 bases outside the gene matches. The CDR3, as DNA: TGTGCCAGCAGCTTAACCGGGACAGGGAGGGCTTCACCCCTCCACTTT. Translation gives CASSLTGTGRASPLHF.

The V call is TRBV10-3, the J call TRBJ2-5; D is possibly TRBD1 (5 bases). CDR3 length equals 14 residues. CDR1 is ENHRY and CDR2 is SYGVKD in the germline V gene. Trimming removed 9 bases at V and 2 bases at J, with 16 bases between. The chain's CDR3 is CAIRPRVQQETQYF. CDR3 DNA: TGTGCCATACGACCCAGGGTTCAGCAAGAGACCCAGTACTTC.

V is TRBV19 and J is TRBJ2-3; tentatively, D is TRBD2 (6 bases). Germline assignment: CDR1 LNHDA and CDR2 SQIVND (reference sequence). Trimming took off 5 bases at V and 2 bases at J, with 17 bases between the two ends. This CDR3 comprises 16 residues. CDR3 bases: TGTGCCAGTAGTCTCCCGTTGGGGGGATCCACAGATACGCAGTATTTT. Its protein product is CASSLPLGGSTDTQYF.

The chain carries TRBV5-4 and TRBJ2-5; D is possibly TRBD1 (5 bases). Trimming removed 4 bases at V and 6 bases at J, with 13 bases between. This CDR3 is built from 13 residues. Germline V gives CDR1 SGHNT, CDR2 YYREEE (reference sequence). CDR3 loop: CASSPYRRQTQYF. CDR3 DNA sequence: TGTGCCAGCAGCCCCTACAGGAGACAGACCCAGTACTTC.

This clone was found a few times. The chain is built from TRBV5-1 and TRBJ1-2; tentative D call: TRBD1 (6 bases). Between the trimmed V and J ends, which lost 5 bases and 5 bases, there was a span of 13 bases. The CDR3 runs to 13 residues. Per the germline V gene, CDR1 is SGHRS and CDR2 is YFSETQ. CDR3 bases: TGCGCCAGCAGTGGCAGGGGTTTATATGGCTACACCTTC. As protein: CASSGRGLYGYTF.